This is a list of T cell receptor beta chains from one sample in a study of beta chain features in type 1 diabetes. TCRdb's copy holds only in-frame clones and misses some; the assay was immunoSEQ multiplex PCR. Here the sample spans around 710,000 clones, 9.5% to 15% being singletons. The specimen was naive CD4+ T cells from blood. All receptors derive from a man aged 25 to 45 with type 1 diabetes. Each CDR3 is given with its conserved first and last residue. Fields, in order: V gene, clone size, D gene, J gene, CDR3 DNA, CDR3 protein. The D gene is left open where the match is weak. For some rows the clone size is stated as once, few or many, or as a class when expanded; others skip it.

TRBV18	few	NA	TRBJ1-2	TGTGCCAGCTCACCGAGACAGGTCCCCGACTATGGCTACACCTTC	CASSPRQVPDYGYTF
TRBV6-5	NA	NA	TRBJ2-7	TGTGCCAGCAGTTACTCAGGGCCGGGCCCCAACGAGCAGTACTTC	CASSYSGPGPNEQYF
TRBV9	few	NA	TRBJ2-2	TGTGCCAGCAGCGTAGGGGTCAGCGGCACCGGGGAGCTGTTTTTT	CASSVGVSGTGELFF
TRBV9	NA	TRBD1	TRBJ2-1	TGTGCCAGCAGTTTATTCGAGGGGGCGAAGATTGGTGAGCAGTTCTTC	CASSLFEGAKIGEQFF
TRBV19	few	TRBD2	TRBJ2-1	TGTGCCAGTACTAAGGGGCCAACTAGCGGGGCTTACAATGAGCAGTTCTTC	CASTKGPTSGAYNEQFF
TRBV5-1	NA	NA	TRBJ2-3	TGCGCCAGCAGCGAGAGCACAGATACGCAGTATTTT	CASSESTDTQYF
TRBV28	few	NA	TRBJ2-7	TGTGCCAGCAGTTTAGGGGGTGGCTACGTGCAGTACTTC	CASSLGGGYVQYF
TRBV5-6	few	NA	TRBJ2-3	TGTGCCAGCAGCTTGGTCTCAGATACGCAGTATTTT	CASSLVSDTQYF
TRBV6-1	few	TRBD1	TRBJ1-2	TGTGCCAGCAGCGCCGACGGGACAGCCTATGGCTACACCTTC	CASSADGTAYGYTF
TRBV5-5	few	NA	TRBJ2-2	TGTGCCAGCAGCAGGGCGGGGGAGCTGTTTTTT	CASSRAGELFF
TRBV30	few	TRBD2	TRBJ2-1	TGTGCCTGGAGTGAGACTAGCAGTTACAATGAGCAGTTCTTC	CAWSETSSYNEQFF
TRBV7-9	few	NA	TRBJ1-1	TGTGCCAGCAGCCCCCAACAGGGCGACACTGAAGCTTTCTTT	CASSPQQGDTEAFF
TRBV6-5	few	NA	TRBJ2-7	TGTGCCAGCAGTCACGACAGATTTAGGCCCTACGAGCAGTACTTC	CASSHDRFRPYEQYF
TRBV7-2	few	NA	TRBJ2-2	TGTGCCAGCAGCTTCATAGGTATTGGACAGTCTACCGGGGAGCTGTTTTTT	CASSFIGIGQSTGELFF
TRBV7-7	NA	TRBD2	TRBJ2-1	TGTGCCAGCAGCCTCTCTAGCGGGGAGTACAATGAGCAGTTCTTC	CASSLSSGEYNEQFF
TRBV18	few	NA	TRBJ2-2	TGTGCCAGCTCTCCGGGACTGCGCACCGGGGAGCTGTTTTTT	CASSPGLRTGELFF
TRBV11-1	few	NA	TRBJ2-7	TGTGCCAGCAGCCCAATACACGGCGGCGATGGCGAGCAGTACTTC	CASSPIHGGDGEQYF
TRBV19	NA	NA	TRBJ2-7	TGTGCCAGTAGTATGGAGGGGTCCTCCTACGAGCAGTACTTC	CASSMEGSSYEQYF
TRBV11-3	NA	NA	TRBJ2-3	TGTGCCAGCAGCTCCGGCACAGATACGCAGTATTTT	CASSSGTDTQYF
TRBV11-3	few	TRBD1	TRBJ1-2	TGTGCCAGCAGCCCCACCGGGACAGAGTATGGCTACACCTTC	CASSPTGTEYGYTF
TRBV19	NA	NA	TRBJ1-2	TGTGCCAGTAGTTCACTCCCGTGGGGGAGAGGCGACTATGGCTACACCTTC	CASSSLPWGRGDYGYTF
TRBV6-5	NA	TRBD2	TRBJ2-7	TGTGCCAGCAGAATAGCGGGGGGAACCTACGAGCAGTACTTC	CASRIAGGTYEQYF
TRBV7-6	NA	NA	TRBJ2-6	TGTGCCAGCAGCTGGCTCCTTGAGACAAAGGGGTCTGGGGCCAACGTCCTGACTTTC	CASSWLLETKGSGANVLTF
TRBV6-6	few	NA	TRBJ2-2	TGTGCCAGCAGCCCAAACACCGGGGAGCTGTTTTTT	CASSPNTGELFF
TRBV9	once	NA	TRBJ1-3	TGTGCCAGCAGCGTAGCAATAGGGGCTGGAAACACCATATATTTT	CASSVAIGAGNTIYF
TRBV9	NA	NA	TRBJ2-2	TGTGCCAGCAGCGCACCGTCCGGGAGACAGGGGACTAACGGGGAGCTGTTTTTT	CASSAPSGRQGTNGELFF
TRBV18	NA	NA	TRBJ2-7	TGTGCCAGCTCACCCGGACAATCCTACGAGCAGTACTTC	CASSPGQSYEQYF
TRBV28	many	NA	TRBJ2-5	TGTGCCAGCAGTTTCTCCGCTGAGGGCAGGGGGACCCAGTACTTC	CASSFSAEGRGTQYF
TRBV9	NA	NA	TRBJ1-3	TGTGCCAGCAGCCCGGGGGCCTCTGGAAACACCATATATTTT	CASSPGASGNTIYF
TRBV28	few	NA	TRBJ2-3	TGTGCCAGCAGTTTAGGGCAACCCGGGACAGATACGCAGTATTTT	CASSLGQPGTDTQYF